The present entry profiles one T cell receptor beta chain with its context. The antigen remains unidentified. TCRdb analysed the reads with MiXCR anew, one entry per CDR3 protein. Among some 320,000 distinct CDR3 sequences listed, roughly 28% were seen once. The data derive from a study of T cell repertoires in cytomegalovirus infection. Across the study: The public TCR beta signatures pointed to both CMV infection and matching HLA type. Study-wide points: Within the response measured ex vivo, HLA-C-restricted CMV-specific TCR beta clonotypes were dominant.

The CDR3 consists of 13 residues. Germline V CDR1 and CDR2: LNHDA, SQIVND (reference sequence). V dropped 7 bases and J dropped 4 bases, with 13 bases sitting between them. Source: cultured PBMCs, taken from culture after CMV antigen stimulation. The genes are TRBV19 and TRBJ1-1, with D possibly being TRBD1 (5 bases). This receptor was identified in a human donor in good health (CMV status not recorded). Some clones in this sample may be carry-over from other donors' samples. The CDR3, as DNA: TGTGCCAGTAACCAGGGTTCGGGCACTGAAGCTTTCTTT. It is translated as CASNQGSGTEAFF.